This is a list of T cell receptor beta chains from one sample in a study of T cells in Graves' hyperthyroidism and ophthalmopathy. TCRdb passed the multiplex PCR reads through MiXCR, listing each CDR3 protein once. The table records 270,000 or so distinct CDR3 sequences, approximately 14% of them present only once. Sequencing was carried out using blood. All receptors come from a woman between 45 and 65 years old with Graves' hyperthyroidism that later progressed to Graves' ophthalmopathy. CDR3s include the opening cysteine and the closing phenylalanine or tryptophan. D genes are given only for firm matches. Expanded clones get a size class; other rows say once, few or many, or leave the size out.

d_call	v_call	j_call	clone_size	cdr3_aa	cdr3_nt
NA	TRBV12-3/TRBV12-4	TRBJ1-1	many	CASSLGLGATEAFF	TGTGCCAGCAGTTTAGGACTGGGGGCCACTGAAGCTTTCTTT
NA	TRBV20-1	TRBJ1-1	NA	CSARWWNTEAFF	TGCAGTGCTAGGTGGTGGAACACTGAAGCTTTCTTT
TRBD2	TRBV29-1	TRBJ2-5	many	CSGGGGLAGPQETQYF	TGCAGCGGTGGGGGAGGGCTAGCGGGACCCCAAGAGACCCAGTACTTC
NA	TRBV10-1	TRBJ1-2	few	CASSQPRQNSYGYTF	TGCGCCAGCAGTCAGCCAAGACAGAACAGCTATGGCTACACCTTC
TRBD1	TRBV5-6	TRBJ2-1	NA	CASGLAPGQGANEQFF	TGTGCCAGCGGATTGGCCCCTGGACAGGGAGCGAATGAGCAGTTCTTC
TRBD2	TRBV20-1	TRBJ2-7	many	CSATAGTSSYEQYF	TGCAGTGCCACCGCCGGGACTAGCAGTTACGAGCAGTACTTC
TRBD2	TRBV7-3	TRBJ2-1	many	CASSLRLAAEQFF	TGTGCCAGCAGCTTACGACTAGCAGCTGAGCAGTTCTTC
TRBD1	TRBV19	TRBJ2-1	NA	CASSISGTGIYNEQFF	TGTGCCAGTAGTATCTCCGGGACAGGGATCTACAATGAGCAGTTCTTC
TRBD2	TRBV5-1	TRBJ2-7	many	CASSWVGAGGPEQYF	TGCGCCAGCAGCTGGGTGGGAGCGGGAGGGCCCGAGCAGTACTTC
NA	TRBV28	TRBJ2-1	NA	CASRQIREIGYNEQFF	TGTGCCAGCAGGCAAATCAGGGAGATTGGCTACAATGAGCAGTTCTTC
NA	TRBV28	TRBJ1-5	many	CASSLDGPQHF	TGTGCCAGCAGTTTAGATGGGCCCCAGCATTTT
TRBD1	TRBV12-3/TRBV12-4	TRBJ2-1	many	CASTREGQSDNEQFF	TGTGCCAGCACCCGTGAGGGACAGAGCGACAATGAGCAGTTCTTC
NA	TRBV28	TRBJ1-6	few	CASSSLQGEDSPLHF	TGTGCCAGCAGCTCCCTCCAGGGAGAGGATTCACCCCTCCACTTT